These 31 T cell receptor beta chains were all obtained from the same sample, sequenced in a study of T cells in Graves' hyperthyroidism and ophthalmopathy. Researchers amplified the TCR beta CDR3 regions from RNA transcripts. TCR CDR3 regions were first amplified by RT-PCR with HTBI primers. Each CDR3 protein is one row after TCRdb ran MiXCR on the multiplex PCR reads. The table records 380,000 or so distinct CDR3 sequences, about 18% of them present only once. The source material was blood. The receptors come from a woman aged 18-29 years with Graves' hyperthyroidism.

This clonotype was recorded many times. The chain carries TRBV29-1 and TRBJ1-5; D may be TRBD1 (5 bases). Trimming stripped 7 bases from V and 0 bases from J, with 13 bases between. Germline CDR1 and CDR2: SQVTM and ANQGSEA. This CDR3 has 14 residues. CDR3: CSARLRGSNQPQHF. CDR3 bases: TGCAGCGCCCGTTTGAGGGGTAGCAATCAGCCCCAGCATTTT.

In this sample, this clonotype turned up once. This sequence joins TRBV25-1 and TRBJ2-7, with TRBD1 matching over 11 bases. This CDR3 has 14 residues. J gave up 4 bases and V 5 bases, and 4 bases lay outside the gene matches. The germline V gene has CDR1 MGHDK and CDR2 SYGVNS. CDR3 amino acids: CASSRGTGGYEQYF. As DNA, the CDR3 is TGTGCCAGCAGTAGAGGGACAGGGGGATACGAGCAGTACTTC.

Regarding this clonotype: Given a much more abundant clone one base away, this may be a read error. This chain uses TRBV20-1 with TRBJ2-7; 7 bases are a match to TRBD1. The CDR3 runs to 11 residues. Germline V gene lookup returns CDR1 DFQATT and CDR2 SNEGSKA (reference sequence). CDR3 amino acids: CSVQGGYGQYF. The CDR3 nucleotides read TGCAGTGTCCAAGGGGGCTACGGGCAGTACTTC.

This clonotype was detected once. A read error is possible here, since a much larger clone lies one base away. The chain couples TRBV24-1 to TRBJ1-1, with 11 bases matching TRBD1. The germline V gene encodes CDR1 KGHDR and CDR2 SFDVKD. This CDR3 comprises 15 residues. The CDR3 DNA sequence: TGTGCCACCAGTGACCCCGGACAGGGGGCCATTGAAGCTTGCTTT. This translates into CATSDPGQGAIEACF.

This clonotype was found many times. The rearrangement joins TRBV6-1 to TRBJ2-7; D gene ambiguous. The CDR3 sequence is 14 residues long. Germline CDR1 reads MNHNS; CDR2 reads SASEGT. V gave up 3 bases and J gave up 2 bases, with 11 bases separating them. CDR3 region: CASSDSLSAYEQYF. The CDR3 DNA reads TGTGCCAGCAGTGACTCGCTTTCAGCCTACGAGCAGTACTTC.

This clonotype was detected ten times or more. The V and J genes are TRBV28 and TRBJ2-5; 8 bases map to TRBD2. After removal of 5 bases from V and 2 bases from J, the junction contained 7 bases not matched to a gene. Germline V gives CDR1 MDHEN, CDR2 SYDVKM. The CDR3 runs to 15 residues. The CDR3 spells CASSGAGGPQETQYF. The CDR3 DNA reads as TGTGCCAGCAGTGGCGCGGGGGGTCCTCAAGAGACCCAGTACTTC.

This clonotype was detected ten times or more. This chain joins TRBV6-5 and TRBJ2-5, with 9 bases that match TRBD2. V lost 7 bases, J lost 4 bases, and 7 bases stayed unmatched. The germline CDR1 and CDR2 sequences are MNHEY and SVGAGI. CDR3 length equals 14 residues. This chain's CDR3 is CASKRGAGSETQYF. For the CDR3, the DNA is TGTGCCAGCAAGCGGGGGGCAGGGTCAGAGACCCAGTACTTC.

This clonotype was seen many times. The chain links TRBV15 to TRBJ2-5; 8 positions match TRBD2. Trimming removed 0 bases from V and 4 bases from J; junction bases left unmatched: 7. The V gene's germline CDR1 is LNHNV and CDR2 YYDKDF (reference sequence). The CDR3 covers 16 residues. The CDR3 loop reads CATSRDLRAGGETQYF. The CDR3 bases are TGTGCCACCAGCAGAGATCTAAGGGCGGGGGGAGAGACCCAGTACTTC. Filled out from reference TRBV15 and TRBJ2-5, the complete variable domain reads DAMVIQNPRYQVTQFGKPVTLSCSQTLNHNVMYWYQQKSSQAPKLLFHYYDKDFNNEADTPDNFQSRRPNTSFCFLDIRSPGLGDTAMYLCATSRDLRAGGETQYFGPGTRLLVL.

The genes are TRBV12-3 or TRBV12-4 and TRBJ2-7; either TRBD1 or TRBD2 may fit D (6 bases each). V was clipped by 7 bases and J by 0 bases, with 13 bases between them. The CDR3 spans 14 residues. The CDR3 sequence is CASTFPGASYEQYF. The CDR3 bases are TGTGCCAGCACCTTTCCGGGGGCCTCCTACGAGCAGTACTTC.

This clonotype was found many times. The chain links TRBV10-3 to TRBJ1-5; D remains ambiguous. CDR1 is ENHRY, CDR2 SYGVKD, per germline. This CDR3 comprises 15 residues. The germline V and J ends were trimmed by 0 bases and 7 bases, with 13 bases remaining between them. The DNA of the CDR3 is TGTGCCATCAGTGAGTCCGTCCATATGGGGCAGCCCCAGCATTTT. Amino acids: CAISESVHMGQPQHF.

This clonotype was counted ten times or more. V usage is TRBV12-3 or TRBV12-4 and J usage is TRBJ1-1, with no clear D. This CDR3 has 13 residues. V was clipped by 6 bases and J by 0 bases, with 8 bases between them. The CDR3 coding sequence is TGTGCCAGCAGGGGTAGACTGAACACTGAAGCTTTCTTT. Protein sequence: CASRGRLNTEAFF.

This clonotype was recorded many times. This chain uses TRBV5-1 with TRBJ2-7; possibly TRBD2 for D (5 bases). With 1 base removed from V and 0 bases from J, the gap between germline ends came to 11 bases. The CDR3 spans 15 residues. Germline values: CDR1 SGHRS, CDR2 YFSETQ. The CDR3 nucleotides are TGCGCCAGCAGCTTGAGCGGCCCAAGCTCCTACGAGCAGTACTTC. It yields the protein CASSLSGPSSYEQYF.

This clonotype was counted at least ten times. This sequence joins TRBV2 and TRBJ2-5, with TRBD1 identical over 8 bases. V shed 7 bases, J shed 4 bases, and the junction held 5 bases outside the gene matches. Per germline, CDR1 SNHLY and CDR2 FYNNEI. This CDR3 spans 13 amino acids. The CDR3 bases are TGTGCCAGCATGACAGGGGCGGGAGAGACCCAGTACTTC. Translation: CASMTGAGETQYF.

The table lists this clonotype with a few counts. J is TRBJ1-4 and V is TRBV15; D gene unclear. V was cut by 8 bases and J by 5 bases, with 3 bases left in between. Germline assignment: CDR1 LNHNV and CDR2 YYDKDF (reference sequence). The length of the CDR3 is 10 residues. This chain's CDR3 is CATSNEKLFF. The CDR3 bases are TGTGCCACCTCGAATGAAAAACTGTTTTTT. The full variable domain, in which reference TRBV15 and TRBJ1-4 provide the parts outside the CDR3, is DAMVIQNPRYQVTQFGKPVTLSCSQTLNHNVMYWYQQKSSQAPKLLFHYYDKDFNNEADTPDNFQSRRPNTSFCFLDIRSPGLGDTAMYLCATSNEKLFFGSGTQLSVL.

This chain connects TRBV6-1 to TRBJ2-2; perhaps TRBD2 as D (6 bases). This CDR3 has 17 residues. The germline CDR1 and CDR2 sequences are MNHNS and SASEGT. V was trimmed by 0 bases and J by 2 bases, leaving 13 bases between them. CDR3 in amino acids: CASSEARRVGNTGELFF. The CDR3 DNA reads TGTGCCAGCAGTGAAGCGAGGAGGGTCGGAAACACCGGGGAGCTGTTTTTT.

This clonotype was counted many times. The chain is built from TRBV6-5 and TRBJ1-2; 7 nucleotides line up with TRBD1. This CDR3 has 16 residues. The germline CDR1 and CDR2 sequences are MNHEY and SVGAGI. Trimming cost V 7 bases and J 4 bases; bases outside gene matches: 15. The CDR3 spells CASTPQAGTASYGYTF. CDR3 DNA: TGTGCCAGCACCCCGCAAGCCGGGACAGCTTCCTATGGCTACACCTTC.

CDR3 region: CASSAGLAGIYEQYF. Here the CDR3 DNA reads TGCGCCAGCAGCGCCGGACTAGCGGGTATCTACGAGCAGTACTTC. The rearrangement uses TRBV5-1 and TRBJ2-7, with TRBD2 matching over 11 bases. There are 15 residues in the CDR3. Germline CDR1 SGHRS, CDR2 YFSETQ. V was pared by 4 bases and J by 3 bases, with 6 bases of the junction left unmatched.

This clonotype was counted at least ten times. The CDR3 nucleotides read TGTGCCAGCGGAGGGCAGTATGATGAAGCTTTCTTT. Translated: CASGGQYDEAFF. This chain joins TRBV6-1 and TRBJ1-1; D unresolved. Germline loops: CDR1 MNHNS, CDR2 SASEGT. The CDR3 consists of 12 residues. The V end was cut by 8 bases, the J end by 7 bases, with 14 bases between.

At least ten counts were recorded for this clonotype. V and J are TRBV7-8 and TRBJ1-3; D call uncertain. This CDR3 is 13 amino acids long. Germline values: CDR1 SGHVS, CDR2 FQNEAQ. Trimming took off 1 base at V and 4 bases at J, with 5 bases between the two ends. CDR3 in amino acids: CASSLEWGNTIYF. CDR3 nucleotide sequence: TGTGCCAGCAGCTTAGAATGGGGAAACACCATATATTTT.

This clonotype was found many times. The chain employs TRBV11-2 and TRBJ2-7; weak D call: TRBD2 (5 bases). Germline V lookup: CDR1 SGHAT, CDR2 FQNNGV. CDR3 length: 15 amino acids. V was clipped by 5 bases and J by 0 bases, with 14 bases between them. The CDR3: CASSALAPSSYEQYF. CDR3 DNA: TGTGCCAGCAGCGCGTTAGCGCCGAGCTCCTACGAGCAGTACTTC.

In its sample, this clonotype was seen a few times. The rearrangement links TRBV30 to TRBJ2-7, with 9 positions matching TRBD2. CDR1 is GTSNPN, CDR2 SVGIG, per germline (reference sequence). The CDR3 consists of 14 residues. Trimming at V came to 4 bases and at J to 0 bases, leaving 4 bases not matched to a gene. CDR3 nucleotide sequence: TGTGCCTGGATAGTTAGCGGGAGCTCCTACGAGCAGTACTTC. This encodes CAWIVSGSSYEQYF.

The chain couples TRBV12-3 or TRBV12-4 to TRBJ1-1, with D uncertain. Trimming stripped 7 bases from V and 2 bases from J, with 14 bases between. This CDR3 contains 14 residues. CDR3 loop: CASTVQLLNTEAFF. The CDR3 DNA reads as TGTGCCAGCACCGTACAGTTACTTAACACTGAAGCTTTCTTT.

At least ten counts were recorded for this clonotype. The V and J genes are TRBV28 and TRBJ2-7; D is tentatively TRBD1 or TRBD2 (7 bases each). V was clipped by 10 bases and J by 0 bases, with 16 bases between them. This CDR3 spans 14 amino acids. Germline V lookup: CDR1 MDHEN, CDR2 SYDVKM. The DNA of the CDR3 is TGTGCCACCAACCAGGGGGGGAGCTCCTACGAGCAGTACTTC. As protein: CATNQGGSSYEQYF.

This clonotype was recorded at least ten times. This rearrangement joins TRBV12-3 or TRBV12-4 to TRBJ2-2, with 8 positions matching TRBD1. This CDR3 comprises 15 residues. V dropped 3 bases and J dropped 4; count of bases not matched to a gene: 4. CDR3 bases: TGTGCCAGCAGTTTGGGGACAGGAGTCACCGGGGAGCTGTTTTTT. It yields the protein CASSLGTGVTGELFF.

This clonotype has at least ten counts. V gene TRBV7-3 combines with J gene TRBJ2-2; possible D gene TRBD1, 6 bases. V was clipped by 5 bases and J by 4 bases, with 14 bases between them. Germline V gives CDR1 SGHTA, CDR2 FQGTGA. The CDR3 spans 15 residues. DNA for the CDR3: TGTGCCAGCAGCCCGACAGGTGCGGGCACCGGGGAGCTGTTTTTT. This sequence encodes CASSPTGAGTGELFF.

This clonotype came up a few times. The CDR3 is CATSRGQGFPDTQYF. For the CDR3, the DNA is TGTGCCACCAGCAGGGGACAGGGGTTCCCAGATACGCAGTATTTT. The chain is built from TRBV15 and TRBJ2-3, with 10 nucleotides matching TRBD1. Germline V gives CDR1 LNHNV, CDR2 YYDKDF (reference sequence). CDR3 size: 15 residues. The trim removed 3 bases at V and 4 bases at J, leaving 4 bases unmatched.

This clonotype was seen repeatedly, ten times or more. The rearrangement uses TRBV10-3 and TRBJ1-2, with D uncertain. There are 13 residues in the CDR3. Germline values: CDR1 ENHRY, CDR2 SYGVKD. Trimming left V 2 bases short and J 1 base short, with 5 bases between. The CDR3 sequence is CAISERLNYGYTF. In DNA, the CDR3 is TGTGCCATCAGTGAGAGACTTAACTATGGCTACACCTTC.

The table lists this clonotype with many counts. The gene calls are TRBV20-1 and TRBJ2-7; D gene uncertain. CDR3 length equals 13 residues. Germline V CDR1 and CDR2: DFQATT, SNEGSKA (reference sequence). V was cut by 1 base and J by 7 bases, with 14 bases left in between. In DNA, the CDR3 is TGCAGTGCTAGAGTACCCCGGGTTGGGGAGCAGTACTTC. Protein product: CSARVPRVGEQYF.

The chain links TRBV18 to TRBJ2-2; tentative D call: TRBD2 (6 bases). Deletions cut 3 bases from V and 4 bases from J, with 15 bases between. There are 16 residues in the CDR3. CDR1 is KGHSH, CDR2 LQKENI, per germline. DNA of the CDR3: TGTGCCAGCTCACCTCCGGAGGGAGTTTCCACCGGGGAGCTGTTTTTT. Protein sequence: CASSPPEGVSTGELFF. Using reference TRBV18 and TRBJ2-2 for the parts outside the CDR3, the full variable domain is NAGVMQNPRHLVRRRGQEARLRCSPMKGHSHVYWYRQLPEEGLKFMVYLQKENIIDESGMPKERFSAEFPKEGPSILRIQQVVRGDSAAYFCASSPPEGVSTGELFFGEGSRLTVL.

This clonotype was counted ten times or more. The chain joins TRBV12-3 or TRBV12-4 to TRBJ2-7; 7 bases align to TRBD1. The CDR3 extends over 15 amino acids. Germline trimming cut 3 bases from V and 1 base from J; bases unmatched to any gene: 6. The CDR3 region is CASSFPTGWSYEQYF. CDR3 coding DNA: TGTGCCAGCAGTTTCCCGACAGGGTGGTCCTACGAGCAGTACTTC.

This clonotype was seen a few times. V and J are TRBV6-2 or TRBV6-3 and TRBJ1-5, with no clear D. The CDR3 is 14 residues long. The germline V gene encodes CDR1 MNHEY and CDR2 SVGEGT. With 4 bases removed from V and 6 bases from J, the gap between germline ends came to 13 bases. DNA for the CDR3: TGTGCCAGCAGTTTCGAATCTTCGACTCAGCCCCAGCATTTT. It codes for CASSFESSTQPQHF.